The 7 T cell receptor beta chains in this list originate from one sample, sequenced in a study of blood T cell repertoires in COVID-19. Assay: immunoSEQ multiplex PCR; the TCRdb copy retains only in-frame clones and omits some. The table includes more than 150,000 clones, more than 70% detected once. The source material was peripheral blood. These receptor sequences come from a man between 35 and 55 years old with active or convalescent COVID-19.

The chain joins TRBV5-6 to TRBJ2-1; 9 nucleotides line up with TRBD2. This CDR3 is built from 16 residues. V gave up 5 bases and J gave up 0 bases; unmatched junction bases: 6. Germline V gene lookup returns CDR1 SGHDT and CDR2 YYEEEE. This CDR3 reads CASSNSGGRSYNEQFF. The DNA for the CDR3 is TGTGCCAGCAGTAATAGCGGGGGCCGCTCCTACAATGAGCAGTTCTTC.

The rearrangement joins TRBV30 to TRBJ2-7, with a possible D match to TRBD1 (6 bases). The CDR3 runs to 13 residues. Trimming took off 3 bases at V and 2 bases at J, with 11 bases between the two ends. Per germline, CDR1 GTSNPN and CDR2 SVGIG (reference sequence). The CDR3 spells CAWSQQGPYEQYF. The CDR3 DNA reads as TGTGCCTGGAGCCAACAGGGTCCCTACGAGCAGTACTTC.

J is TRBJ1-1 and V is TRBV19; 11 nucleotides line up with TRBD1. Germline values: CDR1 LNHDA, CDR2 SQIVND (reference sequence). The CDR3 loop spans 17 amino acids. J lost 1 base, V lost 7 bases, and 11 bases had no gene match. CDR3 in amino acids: CASTPGQGAGGNTEAFF. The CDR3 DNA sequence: TGTGCCAGTACCCCCGGACAGGGGGCCGGAGGGAACACTGAAGCTTTCTTT.

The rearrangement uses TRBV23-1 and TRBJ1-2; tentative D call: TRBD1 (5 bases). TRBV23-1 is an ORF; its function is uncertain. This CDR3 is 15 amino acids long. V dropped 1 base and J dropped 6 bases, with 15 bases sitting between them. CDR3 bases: TGCGCCAGCAGTCAATTGTTAGGGGCTTCTAATGGCTACACCTTC. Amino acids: CASSQLLGASNGYTF.

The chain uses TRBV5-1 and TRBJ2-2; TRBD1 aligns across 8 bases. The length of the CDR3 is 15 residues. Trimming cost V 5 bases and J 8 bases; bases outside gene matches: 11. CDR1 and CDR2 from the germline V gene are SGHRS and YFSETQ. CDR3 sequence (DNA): TGCGCCAGCAGTTTCGGACAGGGACAGTCTGGGGAGCTGTTTTTT. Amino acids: CASSFGQGQSGELFF.

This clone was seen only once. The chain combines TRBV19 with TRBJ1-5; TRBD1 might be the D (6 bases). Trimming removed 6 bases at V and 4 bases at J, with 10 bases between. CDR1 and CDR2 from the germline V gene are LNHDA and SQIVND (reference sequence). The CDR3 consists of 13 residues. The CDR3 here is CASRRDINQPQHF. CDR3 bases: TGTGCCAGTAGGAGGGACATTAATCAGCCCCAGCATTTT. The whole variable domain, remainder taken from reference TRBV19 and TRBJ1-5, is DGGITQSPKYLFRKEGQNVTLSCEQNLNHDAMYWYRQDPGQGLRLIYYSQIVNDFQKGDIAEGYSVSREKKESFPLTVTSAQKNPTAFYLCASRRDINQPQHFGDGTRLSIL.

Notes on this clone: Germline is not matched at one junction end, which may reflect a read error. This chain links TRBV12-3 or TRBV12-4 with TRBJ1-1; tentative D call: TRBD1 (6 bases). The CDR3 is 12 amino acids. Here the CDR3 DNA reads TGTGCCAGCACTTTAGACAGGACTGAAGCTTTCTTT. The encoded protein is CASTLDRTEAFF.